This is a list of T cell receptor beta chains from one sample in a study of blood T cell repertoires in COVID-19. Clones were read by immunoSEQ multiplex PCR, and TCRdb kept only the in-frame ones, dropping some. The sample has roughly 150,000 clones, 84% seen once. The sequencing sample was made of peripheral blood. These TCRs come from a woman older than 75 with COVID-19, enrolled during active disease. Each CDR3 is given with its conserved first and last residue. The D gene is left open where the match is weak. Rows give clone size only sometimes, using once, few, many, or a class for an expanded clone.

CASIPTGVRNQPQHF	TGTGCCAGTATCCCGACAGGGGTACGGAATCAGCCCCAGCATTTT	NA	TRBV19	TRBJ1-5	TRBD1
CASSQDGRGAFTDTQYF	TGTGCCAGCAGCCAAGATGGGCGGGGGGCTTTCACAGATACGCAGTATTTT	NA	TRBV3-1/TRBV3-2	TRBJ2-3	TRBD2
CASSLTGTYEQYF	TGTGCCAGCAGCTTGACAGGGACCTACGAGCAGTACTTC	NA	TRBV5-6	TRBJ2-7	NA
CASSWGTAGVRTGELFF	TGTGCCAGCAGCTGGGGAACAGCAGGGGTCCGCACCGGGGAGCTGTTTTTT	NA	TRBV5-6	TRBJ2-2	NA
CASSIVRGSARNQPQHF	TGTGCCAGTAGTATAGTAAGGGGGAGTGCTCGGAATCAGCCCCAGCATTTT	NA	TRBV19	TRBJ1-5	NA
CATSDPSGTGNPYEQYF	TGTGCCACCAGTGATCCCTCCGGGACAGGGAACCCCTACGAGCAGTACTTC	NA	TRBV24-1	TRBJ2-7	TRBD1
CARGAENTEAFF	TGTGCCAGGGGGGCAGAGAACACTGAAGCTTTCTTT	NA	TRBV21-1	TRBJ1-1	NA
CSVAGQAYEKLFF	TGCAGCGTTGCGGGACAGGCCTATGAAAAACTGTTTTTT	NA	TRBV29-1	TRBJ1-4	TRBD1
CASSIADTYGYTF	TGTGCCAGTAGTATAGCCGACACCTATGGCTACACCTTC	few	TRBV19	TRBJ1-2	NA
CASRSGQGVAQPQHF	TGTGCCAGCAGATCGGGACAGGGGGTCGCTCAGCCCCAGCATTTT	NA	TRBV21-1	TRBJ1-5	NA
CASSQVDRAYEQFF	TGTGCCAGCAGCCAAGTGGACAGGGCGTATGAGCAGTTCTTC	NA	TRBV4-2	TRBJ2-1	TRBD1
CASSSWGTSKTSYNEQFF	TGTGCCAGCAGCTCCTGGGGGACATCCAAAACCTCCTACAATGAGCAGTTCTTC	NA	TRBV7-9	TRBJ2-1	NA
CASSYRAGYGYTF	TGTGCCAGCAGTTATAGGGCAGGGTATGGCTACACCTTC	NA	TRBV6-5	TRBJ1-2	NA
CASRQGNAYGYTF	TGTGCCAGCAGACAGGGGAACGCGTATGGCTACACCTTC	once	TRBV3-1/TRBV3-2	TRBJ1-2	TRBD1
CASSLVLAEDNEQFF	TGCGCCAGCAGCTTGGTTCTAGCCGAGGACAATGAGCAGTTCTTC	NA	TRBV5-1	TRBJ2-1	NA
CASSFSGADTQYF	TGTGCCAGCAGTTTCTCAGGGGCAGATACGCAGTATTTT	once	TRBV12-3/TRBV12-4	TRBJ2-3	NA
CASSWGPSTDTQYF	TGTGCCAGTTCCTGGGGGCCCAGCACAGATACGCAGTATTTT	once	TRBV19	TRBJ2-3	NA
CASSLVSRGDPYNEQFF	TGCGCCAGCAGCTTGGTAAGCAGGGGCGATCCCTACAATGAGCAGTTCTTC	NA	TRBV5-1	TRBJ2-1	NA
CASKGQGNTGELFF	TGTGCCAGCAAGGGACAGGGGAACACCGGGGAGCTGTTTTTT	few	TRBV2	TRBJ2-2	TRBD1
CASSARQGMATEAFF	TGTGCCAGCAGCGCCAGACAGGGCATGGCCACTGAAGCTTTCTTT	NA	TRBV5-4	TRBJ1-1	TRBD1
CASSSGVRGPLNEQFF	TGTGCCAGCAGCTCTGGCGTCAGGGGTCCCCTCAATGAGCAGTTCTTC	once	TRBV5-4	TRBJ2-1	NA
CASSIPQGSSYEQYF	TGCGCCAGCAGCATCCCACAGGGGAGCTCCTACGAGCAGTACTTC	NA	TRBV5-1	TRBJ2-7	TRBD1
CASSYLTGQWSYEQYF	TGTGCCAGCAGCTACTTAACCGGACAGTGGTCCTACGAGCAGTACTTC	once	TRBV11-2	TRBJ2-7	NA
CASKGIHYEQYF	TGTGCCAGCAAGGGGATCCACTACGAGCAGTACTTC	NA	TRBV7-9	TRBJ2-7	NA
CASSRTGGASYGYTF	TGCGCCAGCAGCCGAACAGGGGGGGCGAGCTATGGCTACACCTTC	once	TRBV4-3	TRBJ1-2	TRBD1
CASSYWTGGANVLTF	TGTGCCAGCAGTTACTGGACAGGTGGGGCCAACGTCCTGACTTTC	NA	TRBV6-5	TRBJ2-6	TRBD1
CASSTNQGVNYGYTF	TGTGCCAGCAGCACCAATCAGGGGGTTAACTATGGCTACACCTTC	few	TRBV5-4	TRBJ1-2	TRBD1
CASSPDSNYGYTF	TGTGCCAGCTCACCAGACAGTAACTATGGCTACACCTTC	NA	TRBV18	TRBJ1-2	NA
CASSYSTVLYEQYF	TGTGCCAGCAGTTACTCGACAGTTTTGTACGAGCAGTACTTC	NA	TRBV6-2/TRBV6-3	TRBJ2-7	NA
CASSLSGGSYNEQFF	TGTGCCAGCAGCTTAAGCGGGGGCTCCTACAATGAGCAGTTCTTC	once	TRBV7-2	TRBJ2-1	TRBD2
CAWSLGLAGVDTQYF	TGTGCCTGGAGTCTCGGACTAGCGGGGGTCGATACGCAGTATTTT	NA	TRBV30	TRBJ2-3	TRBD2
CASSVAQAGATDTQYF	TGTGCCAGCAGCGTAGCCCAAGCGGGGGCCACAGATACGCAGTATTTT	NA	TRBV9	TRBJ2-3	TRBD2
CASSLVVGGTGYQPQHF	TGTGCCAGCAGCTTAGTCGTCGGGGGTACGGGCTATCAGCCCCAGCATTTT	NA	TRBV7-9	TRBJ1-5	NA